This T cell receptor (beta chain) was identified during a study of chemoradiotherapy in HPV16-positive cancers. Samples were taken several times over chemoradiotherapy. This CDR3 spans 14 amino acids. V was clipped by 5 bases and J by 3 bases, with 14 bases between them. Germline V lookup: CDR1 SGHNT, CDR2 YENEEA. Libraries were prepared by immunoSEQ multiplex PCR; TCRdb keeps only in-frame clonotypes and omits some of them. The data show 7,000 to 7,500 clones, about 89% seen once. The rearrangement links TRBV11-3 to TRBJ2-7; D is possibly TRBD2 (6 bases). This clonotype was sampled from a human donor with HPV-associated anogenital cancer. Here the sequenced sample was tumor tissue, taken from a patient who underwent chemoradiotherapy. The CDR3 bases are TGTGCCAGCAGCCATTCAGGAGGGGACTACGAGCAGTACTTC. This gives the protein CASSHSGGDYEQYF. The variable domain in full, with the rest retrieved from reference TRBV11-3 and TRBJ2-7, is EAGVVQSPRYKIIEKKQPVAFWCNPISGHNTLYWYLQNLGQGPELLIRYENEEAVDDSQLPKDRFSAERLKGVDSTLKIQPAELGDSAVYLCASSHSGGDYEQYFGPGTRLTVT.